The 13 T cell receptor beta chains below all came from one sample that was sequenced in a study of blood T cell repertoires in COVID-19. Sequenced by immunoSEQ multiplex PCR; TCRdb stores in-frame clones only, minus some. This sample yields more than 10,000 clones, of which about nine tenths are seen a single time; roughly 13% belongs to the top ten. Sequenced sample: peripheral blood. These receptors came from a man aged 70-80 years with active COVID-19.

CDR3 amino acids: CASSLGTGVRGTYEQYF. The CDR3 coding sequence is TGTGCCAGCAGCCTCGGGACAGGGGTAAGGGGTACCTACGAGCAGTACTTC. The chain employs TRBV7-8 and TRBJ2-7, with 10 bases fitting TRBD1. The CDR3 extends over 17 amino acids. Germline lookup yields CDR1 SGHVS and CDR2 FQNEAQ. V lost 5 bases, J lost 2 bases, and 12 bases stayed unmatched.

The J gene is TRBJ1-2, the V gene TRBV12-5, with 10 bases fitting TRBD1. The CDR3 sequence is 14 residues long. Germline assignment: CDR1 LGHNT and CDR2 FRNRAP. J lost 6 bases, V lost 6 bases, and 7 bases had no gene match. CDR3 residues: CASGPGTGVDGYTF. The CDR3 coding sequence is TGTGCTAGTGGACCCGGGACAGGGGTTGATGGCTACACCTTC.

The genes are TRBV21-1 and TRBJ2-7; the table's TRBD2 call for D was not verified on the DNA. TRBV21-1 is a listed pseudogene. The CDR3 consists of 14 residues. CDR3 in DNA: TGTGCCAGCAGCAATAAGCGGGAGAGCCACGAGCAGTACTTC. Protein: CASSNKRESHEQYF.

The CDR3: CASSLGRQVYEQYF. For the CDR3, the DNA is TGTGCCAGCAGCTTGGGACGACAGGTCTACGAGCAGTACTTC. This rearrangement joins TRBV5-8 to TRBJ2-7; possible D gene TRBD1, 6 bases. The CDR3 is 14 amino acids. Germline CDR1 reads SGHTS; CDR2 reads YDEGEE. V lost 0 bases and J lost 3, with 10 bases in between.

The chain is built from TRBV18 and TRBJ2-7; D unclear. The CDR3 totals 12 residues. V lost 2 bases and J lost 5, with 7 bases in between. Germline V gene lookup returns CDR1 KGHSH and CDR2 LQKENI. The CDR3 DNA reads TGTGCCAGCTCACCAGAGAGTCACGAGCAGTACTTC. Encoded protein: CASSPESHEQYF.

This chain links TRBV5-1 with TRBJ2-7; 7 nucleotides line up with TRBD1. V dropped 4 bases and J dropped 3; count of bases not matched to a gene: 10. The CDR3 extends over 15 amino acids. Germline V gives CDR1 SGHRS, CDR2 YFSETQ. Here the CDR3 reads CASSAPGQVLYEQYF. The CDR3 nucleotides read TGCGCCAGCAGCGCGCCCGGACAGGTTCTCTACGAGCAGTACTTC.

The chain links TRBV6-6 to TRBJ2-1; D is unclear. The V end was cut by 6 bases, the J end by 2 bases, with 5 bases between. Germline V lookup: CDR1 MNHNY, CDR2 SVGAGI (reference sequence). CDR3 length: 12 residues. CDR3 in DNA: TGTGCCAGCAGAACAGCCTACAATGAGCAGTTCTTC. Translated: CASRTAYNEQFF.

The V and J genes are TRBV7-8 and TRBJ2-7, with 8 bases fitting TRBD2. V shed 4 bases and J 7 bases; nucleotides not matched to a gene: 12. Germline V gives CDR1 SGHVS, CDR2 FQNEAQ. This CDR3 is 15 amino acids long. The CDR3 reads CASSSRQGREGEQYF. In DNA form, the CDR3 reads TGTGCCAGCAGCTCCCGCCAGGGACGGGAGGGGGAGCAGTACTTC.

This chain connects TRBV11-3 to TRBJ1-2; no clear D. V shed 0 bases and J shed 4 bases, with 9 bases lying between them. This CDR3 spans 14 amino acids. The germline CDR1 and CDR2 sequences are SGHNT and YENEEA. CDR3 coding DNA: TGTGCCAGCAGCTTAGAATCAGGCCTCTATGGCTACACCTTC. As protein: CASSLESGLYGYTF.

The CDR3 coding sequence is TGTGCCAGCAGTTACTCCGGGGGGGAAGGCTACACCTTC. Encoded protein: CASSYSGGEGYTF. V and J are TRBV6-6 and TRBJ1-2, with D maybe TRBD1 (5 bases). V shed 0 bases and J shed 8 bases, with 10 bases lying between them. Per germline, CDR1 MNHNY and CDR2 SVGAGI (reference sequence). The CDR3 has 13 residues.

The genes are TRBV7-9 and TRBJ2-6; D remains unclear. Trimming removed 6 bases from V and 0 bases from J, with 9 bases in between. Germline CDR1 SEHNR, CDR2 FQNEAQ (reference sequence). This CDR3 is built from 15 residues. DNA for the CDR3: TGTGCCAGCAGTCCCGTTGTCTCTGGGGCCAACGTCCTGACTTTC. It specifies CASSPVVSGANVLTF.

V gene TRBV9 combines with J gene TRBJ2-7; TRBD1 matches at 7 bases. Looked up from germline, CDR1 is SGDLS and CDR2 is YYNGEE. The length of the CDR3 is 16 residues. V dropped 4 bases and J dropped 5; count of bases not matched to a gene: 15. CDR3 coding DNA: TGTGCCAGCAGCCCCCGGGACAGCCCCAATCGGAACGAGCAGTACTTC. Amino acid sequence: CASSPRDSPNRNEQYF. Based on the CDR3 plus reference TRBV9 and TRBJ2-7, the full variable domain is DSGVTQTPKHLITATGQRVTLRCSPRSGDLSVYWYQQSLDQGLQFLIQYYNGEERAKGNILERFSAQQFPDLHSELNLSSLELGDSALYFCASSPRDSPNRNEQYFGPGTRLTVT.

J is TRBJ2-1 and V is TRBV19; possibly TRBD1 for D (5 bases). CDR3 size: 11 residues. V lost 1 base and J 15 bases, leaving 10 bases between the germline ends. Germline-derived CDR1 and CDR2 are LNHDA and SQIVND (reference sequence). The CDR3 sequence: CASSIGPGWFF. CDR3 nucleotide sequence: TGTGCCAGTAGTATAGGGCCAGGGTGGTTCTTC. The whole variable domain, remainder taken from reference TRBV19 and TRBJ2-1, is DGGITQSPKYLFRKEGQNVTLSCEQNLNHDAMYWYRQDPGQGLRLIYYSQIVNDFQKGDIAEGYSVSREKKESFPLTVTSAQKNPTAFYLCASSIGPGWFFGPGTRLTVL.